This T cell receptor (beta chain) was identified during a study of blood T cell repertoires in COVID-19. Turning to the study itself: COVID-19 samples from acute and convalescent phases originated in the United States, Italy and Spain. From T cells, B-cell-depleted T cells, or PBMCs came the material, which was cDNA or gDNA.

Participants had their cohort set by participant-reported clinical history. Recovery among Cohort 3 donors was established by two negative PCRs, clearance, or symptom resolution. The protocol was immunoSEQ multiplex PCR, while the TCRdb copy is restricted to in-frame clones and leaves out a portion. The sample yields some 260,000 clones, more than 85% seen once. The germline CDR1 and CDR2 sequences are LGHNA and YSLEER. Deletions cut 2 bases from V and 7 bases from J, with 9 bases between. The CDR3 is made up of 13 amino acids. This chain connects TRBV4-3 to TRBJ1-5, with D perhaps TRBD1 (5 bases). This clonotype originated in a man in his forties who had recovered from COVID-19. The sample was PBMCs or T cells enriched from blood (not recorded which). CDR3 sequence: CASSQSQGQPQHF. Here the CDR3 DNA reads TGCGCCAGCAGCCAAAGTCAGGGCCAGCCCCAGCATTTT.